This T cell receptor beta chain was sequenced for a study of T cell responses to AZD1222 COVID-19 vaccine (dated by TCRdb to the early 2020s). Looking at the study overall: A total of 233 trial participants underwent TCR sequencing, of whom 207 received two doses of AZD1222 and 26 received two doses of the MenACWY control vaccine. Trial participants were enrolled into age subgroups of 18-55, 56-69 and 70-plus years, which contained approximately 150, 30 and 60 TCR-sequenced participants, respectively.

The CDR3 regions of human TCRbeta chains were analyzed by immunosequencing. The study's own analysis went as follows. Repertoire TCRs were matched against a reference library of SARS-CoV-2-specific TCRs generated with the MIRA antigen-specificity platform. Breadth meant the fraction of unique TCRs that were SARS-CoV-2-associated, whereas depth meant the fraction of total T cells that were SARS-CoV-2-associated. Using the MIRA data, every spike-specific TCR was mapped to the spike region that the TCR reacted to and assigned to either a CD4 or a CD8 class. Log10-transformed breadth and depth values were compared by one-way ANOVA with Sidak's multiple comparisons tests. TCRdb provides this immuneACCESS table in a form limited to in-frame rearrangements. Some clones are lacking; in checked studies, under half of them reflect an unresolved V gene, and why the rest are absent is not known. V and J calls plus clone size are reproduced from that table; the DNA served to infer D and trimming. This sample comprises about 67,000 clones, under 90% of them detected only once. Of the sample, roughly 6% is held by the ten largest clones.

General study outcomes and caveats: Conclusions about previously exposed vaccinees were limited because only six AZD1222 recipients were SARS-CoV-2 seropositive at baseline. Epitopes outside the regions mutated in the B.1.351 and B.1.1.7 variants were reportedly recognized by nearly half of the unique spike-specific TCRs. The vaccine-associated CD4 TCRs covered the entire spike protein, and the dominant responses fell in regions 160-218 and 743-854. After two AZD1222 doses, both the breadth and the depth of spike-specific TCRs were significantly higher than at day 0 and than in MenACWY recipients. In the small 56-69-year group, the increase in depth fell short of significance, most likely because of low power. Because no samples from the day 14 peak response were available, repertoires could be characterized only after the peak T cell response. Most participants were white British and females outnumbered males, and the authors suggested that clonal diversity may have been underestimated.

This specimen's time point label, per the study, means: about 28 days (+/-7) after the second vaccine dose. AZD1222 recipients whose second dose came at about 4 weeks and those whose second dose came at about 12 weeks were combined into one group, since spike-specific TCR depth and breadth did not differ between the two schedules. Vaccinee samples came from UK trials COV001 and COV002, including a single-blind randomized controlled phase 2/3 trial of AZD1222 (ChAdOx1 nCoV-19) in healthy adults. For TCRbeta chain sequencing, PBMC samples from trial participants were taken at day 0 and at day 28 after the second dose. A word on this clone: The antigen it recognizes is unknown. No clone much larger than this one lies a single base away; base qualities are absent.

This material consisted of peripheral blood, taken 28 days after the second AZD1222 dose. This sequence originates from an adult who received the AZD1222 COVID-19 vaccine.

The CDR3 reads as follows: CASSLVSGQGYNEQFF. The DNA sequence is given as TGTGCCAGCAGCTTAGTTTCGGGACAGGGGTACAATGAGCAGTTCTTC. Recombination linked TRBV7-8 to TRBJ2-1; 10 of the junction bases match TRBD1. CDR1 and CDR2 (SGHVS, FQNEAQ) derive from the germline V gene. Trimming accounts for 1 base at V and 4 bases at J, while the number of junction bases matched to no gene is 4. Its CDR3 holds 16 amino acids, cysteine through phenylalanine. The entry retains the CDR3 DNA only, 48 bases that are in frame from base 1.